The rows below give T cell receptor beta chains drawn from one sample of a study of OX40 agonist ivuxolimab in advanced cancers. The repertoire was sequenced with immunoSEQ multiplex PCR; TCRdb's copy has only in-frame clones and lacks some. The profile covers around 14,000 clones, with 90% to 95% appearing a single time and around a fifth taken by the ten largest. The sequenced sample was CD4+ or CD8+ T cells sorted from blood, obtained in a trial of the OX40 agonist ivuxolimab. These receptors all come from an adult with an advanced solid tumor such as melanoma, head and neck, liver or kidney cancer. Both conserved end residues are part of each CDR3. Each record gives: J gene, clone size, D gene, V gene, CDR3 DNA, CDR3 protein. D genes are given only for firm matches. Expanded clones are given a class, and other clones once, few, many or no size at all.

J: TRBJ2-7
size: .
D: .
V: TRBV6-5
DNA: TGTGCCAGCAGTGTGAGCCTTAGCTCCTACGAGCAGTACTTC
CDR3: CASSVSLSSYEQYF

J: TRBJ2-1
size: .
D: .
V: TRBV11-1
DNA: TGTGCCAGCAGCAGCCGATCGGACAGTCATTTCTACAATGAGCAGTTCTTC
CDR3: CASSSRSDSHFYNEQFF

J: TRBJ1-1
size: .
D: .
V: TRBV11-2
DNA: TGTGCCAGCAGCCAAAGTTACAGCTTGAACACTGAAGCTTTCTTT
CDR3: CASSQSYSLNTEAFF

J: TRBJ2-5
size: .
D: TRBD2
V: TRBV29-1
DNA: TGCAGCGTTGAATCCTGGACTAGCGGGAGGGCCGAGGAGACCCAGTACTTC
CDR3: CSVESWTSGRAEETQYF

J: TRBJ2-5
size: .
D: .
V: TRBV7-9
DNA: TGTGCCAGCAGCTCACCGGGGGCTGAGACCCAGTACTTC
CDR3: CASSSPGAETQYF

J: TRBJ2-5
size: .
D: TRBD1
V: TRBV5-1
DNA: TGCGCCAGCAGCCCACGACAGGGCCAAGAGACCCAGTACTTC
CDR3: CASSPRQGQETQYF

J: TRBJ2-3
size: .
D: TRBD2
V: TRBV10-3
DNA: TGTGCCATCAGTCAACAGACTAGCGGGGTTAAAGATACGCAGTATTTT
CDR3: CAISQQTSGVKDTQYF

J: TRBJ2-1
size: .
D: .
V: TRBV28
DNA: TGTGCCAGCAGTTTCCGGGACTGGAGTCGTAATGAGCAGTTCTTC
CDR3: CASSFRDWSRNEQFF

J: TRBJ2-2
size: .
D: .
V: TRBV15
DNA: TGTGCCACCAGCAGACCTACAGGAAACACCGGGGAGCTGTTTTTT
CDR3: CATSRPTGNTGELFF

J: TRBJ2-7
size: once
D: .
V: TRBV28
DNA: TGTGCCAGCAGTTGGGGACGGGCAGGGAGCTCCTACGAGCAGTACTTC
CDR3: CASSWGRAGSSYEQYF

J: TRBJ1-3
size: once
D: .
V: TRBV11-1
DNA: TGTGCCAGCGGAGGGGATTCTGGAAACACCATATATTTT
CDR3: CASGGDSGNTIYF

J: TRBJ2-7
size: once
D: .
V: TRBV28
DNA: TGTGCTTCTTTGGGGCGGACAGTGGCCATGGGGCAGTACTTC
CDR3: CASLGRTVAMGQYF

J: TRBJ1-4
size: .
D: .
V: TRBV29-1
DNA: TGCAGCGTTGAGGGGGGGCAGGTTAATGAAAAACTGTTTTTT
CDR3: CSVEGGQVNEKLFF

J: TRBJ2-7
size: .
D: TRBD2
V: TRBV11-1
DNA: TGTGCCAGCAGCGAACCGACTAGCGGGAGGGGGTACGAGCAGTACTTC
CDR3: CASSEPTSGRGYEQYF

J: TRBJ2-1
size: .
D: .
V: TRBV6-6
DNA: TGTGCCAGCAGCCCCCCGGGTTTATCCTCCTACAATGAGCAGTTCTTC
CDR3: CASSPPGLSSYNEQFF

J: TRBJ2-7
size: once
D: .
V: TRBV18
DNA: TGTGCCAGCTCACCACCTCAGGTTAACGAGCAGTACTTC
CDR3: CASSPPQVNEQYF

J: TRBJ2-1
size: .
D: TRBD2
V: TRBV4-3
DNA: TGCGCCAGCAGCCAAGATCGGTTAGGAGCGGGATACAATGAGCAGTTCTTC
CDR3: CASSQDRLGAGYNEQFF

J: TRBJ1-1
size: .
D: .
V: TRBV12-5
DNA: TGTGCTAGTGGTCCGAACCCCTCAGAGGGGTTTATGAACACTGAAGCTTTCTTT
CDR3: CASGPNPSEGFMNTEAFF

J: TRBJ1-1
size: few
D: .
V: TRBV29-1
DNA: TGCAGCGTTGAAGATGGCAATGAAGCTTTCTTT
CDR3: CSVEDGNEAFF

J: TRBJ2-1
size: .
D: TRBD2
V: TRBV5-1
DNA: TGCGCCAGCAGCTTGGCCAGCGGGGGTTACAATGAGCAGTTCTTC
CDR3: CASSLASGGYNEQFF

J: TRBJ2-1
size: .
D: .
V: TRBV27
DNA: TGTGCCAGCAGTAATGGATACTCCTACAATGAGCAGTTCTTC
CDR3: CASSNGYSYNEQFF